The 16 T cell receptor beta chains in this list originate from one sample, sequenced in a study of blood T cell repertoires in COVID-19 (dated by TCRdb to 2020 to 2022). Library preparation was by the immunoSEQ multiplex PCR assay. TCRdb obtained this table from immuneACCESS and retained in-frame rearrangements with V and J assigned. These tables miss some clones; where compared with another copy, unresolved V genes account for less than half of the shortfall, and the remainder is unexplained. The sample data list more than 200,000 clones, and about nine tenths of these were observed just once. The ten largest account for 5.9% of the sample. Sequenced: peripheral blood. Receptors were obtained from a man older than 75 with acute or convalescent COVID-19.

The chain carries TRBV12-3 or TRBV12-4 and TRBJ1-6; TRBD1 matches at 8 bases. The CDR3 length is 13 residues. After removal of 6 bases from V and 10 bases from J, the junction contained 5 bases not matched to a gene. The CDR3 protein is CASRTGAESPLHF. CDR3 bases: TGTGCCAGCAGGACAGGGGCTGAATCACCCCTCCACTTT.

The J gene is TRBJ2-1, the V gene TRBV6-5; 9 bases are shared with TRBD2. Per the germline V gene, CDR1 is MNHEY and CDR2 is SVGAGI. The V segment lost 7 bases and the J segment 8 bases; nucleotides outside the gene matches: 6. The CDR3 extends over 13 amino acids. DNA for the CDR3: TGTGCCAGCAAACTAGCGGGTGGCGATGAGCAGTTCTTC. This codes for CASKLAGGDEQFF.

V gene TRBV19 combines with J gene TRBJ2-3; D possibly corresponds to TRBD1 (5 bases). Germline CDR1 LNHDA, CDR2 SQIVND (reference sequence). Trimming pared 6 bases from V and 6 bases from J, leaving 10 bases between. This CDR3 region has 12 residues. CDR3 DNA: TGTGCCAGTAGAAGGGGTGCGGATACGCAGTATTTT. Amino acids: CASRRGADTQYF.

The rearrangement joins TRBV27 to TRBJ1-6; no clear D gene. CDR1 MNHEY and CDR2 SMNVEV come from the germline V gene (reference sequence). The CDR3 consists of 15 residues. V lost 1 base and J 7 bases, leaving 11 bases between the germline ends. The CDR3 region has the DNA TGTGCCAGCAGTTTATTCAGGACGGGGAATTCACCCCTCCACTTT. This codes for CASSLFRTGNSPLHF.

The chain employs TRBV5-4 and TRBJ1-2; 8 bases match TRBD1. The V gene end was trimmed by 1 base and the J gene end by 8 bases; junction bases not matched to a gene: 7. This CDR3 has 14 residues. In germline, CDR1 is SGHNT, CDR2 YYREEE (reference sequence). The CDR3 DNA reads TGTGCCAGCAGCTTGCAAGGACAGGGTCAGGGCTACACCTTC. Protein product: CASSLQGQGQGYTF.

A note on this clone: One end of the junction does not line up with germline, which may come from a read error. The chain combines TRBV7-9 with TRBJ2-7; D possibly corresponds to TRBD2 (5 bases). CDR3 length: 12 residues. Per germline, CDR1 SEHNR and CDR2 FQNEAQ (reference sequence). As DNA, the CDR3 is TGTGCCAGCAGCTTCTCTGGAGGTCGGGAAGTCTTC. This translates into CASSFSGGREVF.

The chain is built from TRBV30 and TRBJ2-2, with TRBD2 matching 8 bases. CDR1 is GTSNPN, CDR2 SVGIG, per germline (reference sequence). V shed 2 bases and J 4 bases; nucleotides not matched to a gene: 21. CDR3 length: 20 amino acids. The chain's CDR3 is CAWSTPSASGSSVVTGELFF. The CDR3 coding sequence is TGTGCCTGGAGTACGCCCTCGGCGAGCGGGAGTTCGGTGGTCACCGGGGAGCTGTTTTTT.

The chain links TRBV4-3 to TRBJ2-2; a possible D gene is TRBD1 (6 bases). Trimming left V 1 base short and J 0 bases short, with 12 bases between. CDR1 is LGHNA, CDR2 YSLEER, per germline. The CDR3 is 17 residues long. The CDR3 nucleotides are TGCGCCAGCAGCCAAGGGGCTGGGACAACGAACACCGGGGAGCTGTTTTTT. This gives the protein CASSQGAGTTNTGELFF.

The chain recombines TRBV19 with TRBJ2-7, with 7 bases aligning to TRBD1. The ends lost 9 bases at V and 2 bases at J; junction bases unmatched: 4. The CDR3 loop spans 12 amino acids. Germline CDR1 LNHDA, CDR2 SQIVND (reference sequence). The CDR3 bases are TGTGCCAGCTTTGGGACAGCCTACGAGCAGTACGTC. Encoded protein: CASFGTAYEQYV.

V usage is TRBV12-1 and J usage is TRBJ2-2; the table's D call TRBD1 went unverified against the DNA. TRBV12-1 counts as a pseudogene. The CDR3 has 19 amino acids. The CDR3 nucleotides are TGTGCCAGCAGCTTTGCTGCCGACAGGGGCCAAGTGAACACCGGGGAGCTGTTTTTT. This gives the protein CASSFAADRGQVNTGELFF.

The rearrangement joins TRBV14 to TRBJ2-1; D is unresolved. V lost 4 bases, J lost 8 bases, and 9 bases lay in between. This CDR3 comprises 12 residues. Germline V gene sequence: CDR1 SGHDN, CDR2 FVKESK. The DNA of the CDR3 is TGTGCCAGCAGCCTTACACCCTATGAGCAGTTCTTC. It translates to CASSLTPYEQFF.

The rearrangement uses TRBV18 and TRBJ2-2, with D possibly matching TRBD1 (5 bases). This CDR3 is built from 13 residues. Deletions cut 5 bases from V and 5 bases from J, with 9 bases between. The V gene's germline CDR1 is KGHSH and CDR2 LQKENI. Here the CDR3 DNA reads TGTGCCAGCTCATTAGGGGAAACCGGGGAGCTGTTTTTT. Translated, it gives CASSLGETGELFF.

This chain links TRBV14 with TRBJ1-6; D not certain. Trimming pared 1 base from V and 13 bases from J, leaving 11 bases between. Germline lookup yields CDR1 SGHDN and CDR2 FVKESK. The CDR3 sequence is 13 residues long. DNA for the CDR3: TGTGCCAGCAGCCAAGTCCCAGGCCATCCCCTCCACTTT. It specifies CASSQVPGHPLHF.

The rearrangement joins TRBV19 to TRBJ1-4; 7 bases agree with TRBD1. Germline V CDR1 and CDR2: LNHDA, SQIVND (reference sequence). The CDR3 totals 14 residues. The V and J ends lost 8 bases and 10 bases, in that order; junction bases with no gene match: 13. CDR3 in amino acids: CASERQGGLGKLFF. The CDR3 coding sequence is TGTGCCAGTGAAAGACAGGGCGGTTTAGGAAAACTGTTTTTT.

The chain employs TRBV6-2 or TRBV6-3 and TRBJ2-1; the match to TRBD2 covers 7 bases. Losses at the gene ends were 6 bases for V and 8 bases for J; bases not matched to a gene: 13. The CDR3 length is 15 residues. Germline V gives CDR1 MNHEY, CDR2 SVGEGT. The CDR3 DNA reads as TGTGCCAGCAGCCATGGCAGCGCGGGGAGGGATGAGCAGTTCTTC. Its translation: CASSHGSAGRDEQFF.

This rearrangement joins TRBV7-9 to TRBJ1-1; weak D call: TRBD1 (6 bases). Trimming removed 2 bases at V and 4 bases at J, with 11 bases between. Looked up from germline, CDR1 is SEHNR and CDR2 is FQNEAQ (reference sequence). This CDR3 is 14 amino acids long. The CDR3 DNA sequence: TGTGCCAGCAGCTTATCCAGGGGCCGCACTGAAGCTTTCTTT. Translating gives CASSLSRGRTEAFF.